This T cell receptor (beta chain) was captured in a study of blood T cells in healthy people across ages (dated by TCRdb to the mid-2010s). For context, the study as a whole: In model experiments, template switching captured roughly one uniquely barcoded TCR beta cDNA molecule for every two T cells. Donors of different ages were randomly distributed across sequencing lanes to avoid experimental bias. To track age-related changes in TCR beta repertoire diversity, the study relied on deep sequencing normalized with unique cDNA molecular identifiers. Two additional independent replicas of 1 million unique cDNA reads from the same blood draw were analyzed for two donors (one aged 18 to 30 and one aged 80 or older). Four age groups were formed from the donors: young (average roughly 16 years), middle-aged (just under 40), aged (roughly 56) and long-lived (approximately 78).

The donors were about 40 Caucasian individuals from Russia, aged 6 to 90 years, who were systemically healthy. Approximately 9.3 milliliters of peripheral blood were collected from each donor into EDTA-treated Vacutainer tubes. PBMCs were isolated by Ficoll-Paque density-gradient centrifugation, with at least 6 million obtained per sample. Total RNA, at least 5 micrograms per sample, was extracted from PBMCs with Trizol reagent. Naive CD45RAhigh/CD27high T cell percentages were measured by flow cytometry on a PBMC aliquot from every donor. Study-wide findings and limitations: Observed TCR beta diversity correlated strongly with the percentage of naive T cells measured by flow cytometry. The CMV infection status of donors was not known, potentially confounding age-related changes in expanded clonotypes. The long-lived group showed more naive CD4+ T cells, fewer expanded clones and increased TCR diversity than the aged group, suggesting age selection. Because profiling used bulk unsorted PBMCs, naive and antigen-experienced compartments could not be compared conclusively. As age increased, observed TCR beta diversity per million T cells dropped in a roughly linear way, and a significant reduction was already evident by age around 41. Estimates of total diversity based on one million sequenced T cells were regarded as lower bounds and as underestimates.

A note on this clonotype: Its antigen is unknown. Base qualities are not recorded, but no much larger clone differs from it by a single base.

Library construction relied on 5' RACE. A second 7 to 11 cycle PCR used a sample-barcoded 5' primer and a J-beta primer mix. A unique molecular identifier was introduced onto each TCR beta cDNA molecule by a template-switch 5' adaptor carrying 12 random nucleotides. At least 2.5 million CDR3-containing paired-end reads were obtained from each sample. All of the RNA was converted into first-strand cDNA using the Mint cDNA synthesis kit, with a TRBC-specific oligonucleotide serving as the primer. Following uracil-DNA glycosylase treatment, all cDNA underwent a first 18-cycle PCR with the universal primers M1SS and BC2_uni_R. Per the source publication's procedure: For normalization, 1 million high-quality reads were randomly selected from each sample, with every read carrying a distinct molecular identifier. Instead of being binned into consensus sequences, reads with shared molecular identifiers were discarded. MiTCR, with a Q25 quality threshold and the strictest error-elimination algorithm, was used for CDR3 identification, clonotype clustering and error correction. A nonparametric unseen species model using Euler transformation provided a lower-bound estimate of total TCR beta diversity. TCRdb reran the public reads through fastp at Q25 and MiXCR, keeping productive beta chains. Each record represents a unique CDR3 protein, reported with the most common genes and DNA among its rows. These V and J calls rely on TCRdb rather than the paper's analysis. The sample profile shows over 1,500,000 distinct CDR3 sequences; roughly two fifths of them were found once. The ten largest clones add up to 23% of the sample.

The sequence came from a human donor in good health. Sequencing was done on a sample of blood.

The nucleotide sequence is TGTGCCAGCAGTCGGATCGAAAACATTCAGTACTTC. It codes for CASSRIENIQYF. The chain uses TRBV12-3 or TRBV12-4 and TRBJ2-4, with the D gene too uncertain to name. V is pared back by 5 bases and J by 5 bases, with 7 bases lying between the germline termini. CDR3 length: 12 amino acids, cysteine to phenylalanine. The kept DNA is CDR3 alone, 36 bases in frame from the first base.